This TCR beta chain is from a study of blood T cell repertoires in COVID-19. Study as a whole: The cDNA or gDNA used as material had been derived from T cells, B-cell-depleted T cells, or PBMCs.

From germline, CDR1 is SNHLY and CDR2 FYNNEI. Deletions cut 4 bases from V and 6 bases from J, with 13 bases between. The CDR3 has 13 residues. TCRdb's table, derived via immunoSEQ multiplex PCR, lists solely in-frame clones and lacks some. The sample carries fewer than 350,000 clones, about nine tenths recorded once. In terms of age and location, participants ranged from roughly 18 to 89 years and lived in around 22 US areas. The study assigned cohorts using participant-reported clinical history. Two negative PCRs, clearance, or symptom resolution had been documented for recovered Cohort 3 donors. This TCR was sampled from a woman between 40 and 55 years old who had recovered from COVID-19. The chain combines TRBV2 with TRBJ2-7; weak D call: TRBD2 (5 bases). The specimen was PBMCs or T cells enriched from blood (not recorded which). This CDR3 reads CASSVTRYLEQYF. The CDR3 nucleotides read TGTGCCAGCAGTGTAACTAGGTACCTCGAGCAGTACTTC. The full variable domain, in which reference TRBV2 and TRBJ2-7 provide the parts outside the CDR3, is EPEVTQTPSHQVTQMGQEVILRCVPISNHLYFYWYRQILGQKVEFLVSFYNNEISEKSEIFDDQFSVERPDGSNFTLKIRSTKLEDSAMYFCASSVTRYLEQYFGPGTRLTVT.